A single sample is the source of the 15 T cell receptor beta chains below, sequenced in a study of blood T cell repertoires in COVID-19. The protocol was immunoSEQ multiplex PCR, while the TCRdb copy is restricted to in-frame clones and leaves out a portion. The sample lists around 80,000 clones, around 86% occurring once. Source material: peripheral blood. The source of these receptors is a human donor in a cohort sampled during active COVID-19.

There are a few counts of this clone. The rearrangement uses TRBV5-1 and TRBJ2-7; TRBD1 agrees at 9 bases. Trimming cost V 4 bases and J 4 bases; bases outside gene matches: 6. The CDR3 runs 14 residues. Germline V gene sequence: CDR1 SGHRS, CDR2 YFSETQ. CDR3 amino acids: CASSRGQGGYEQYF. The CDR3 bases are TGCGCCAGCAGCAGGGGACAGGGAGGGTACGAGCAGTACTTC.

The chain has TRBV2 and TRBJ1-3; maybe TRBD1 (6 bases). CDR1 and CDR2 (germline): SNHLY, FYNNEI. The CDR3 runs 19 residues. V lost 6 bases to trimming and J lost 0 bases, with 24 bases between them. The CDR3 bases are TGTGCCAGCAGGGTTCTCCTGGACAGTTTTACCAGCTCTGGAAACACCATATATTTT. This codes for CASRVLLDSFTSSGNTIYF.

This chain joins TRBV28 and TRBJ2-7, with 10 bases aligning to TRBD2. Germline values: CDR1 MDHEN, CDR2 SYDVKM. The CDR3 runs to 14 residues. The V segment lost 7 bases and the J segment 2 bases; nucleotides outside the gene matches: 5. CDR3 amino acids: CASTPGLATYEQYF. In DNA form, the CDR3 reads TGTGCCAGCACTCCGGGACTAGCGACCTACGAGCAGTACTTC.

The rearrangement links TRBV6-5 to TRBJ2-3, with 12 nucleotides matching TRBD2. The germline CDR1 and CDR2 sequences are MNHEY and SVGAGI. Trimming at V came to 6 bases and at J to 2 bases, leaving 3 bases not matched to a gene. CDR3 length: 15 amino acids. Here the CDR3 reads CASRGTSGFTDTQYF. CDR3 sequence (DNA): TGTGCCAGCAGGGGGACTAGCGGGTTCACAGATACGCAGTATTTT.

This clone was picked up a small number of times. The genes are TRBV6-5 and TRBJ1-5; D is ambiguous. Between the trimmed V and J ends, which lost 9 bases and 4 bases, there was a span of 16 bases. Per the germline V gene, CDR1 is MNHEY and CDR2 is SVGAGI. CDR3 size: 14 residues. The CDR3, as DNA: TGTGCCAGTTGGGAGGCAGGTTCAAATCAGCCCCAGCATTTT. This gives the protein CASWEAGSNQPQHF.

V usage is TRBV14 and J usage is TRBJ2-3; 10 nucleotides align to TRBD1. The CDR3 runs to 16 residues. J was trimmed by 7 bases and V by 2 bases; bases with no gene match: 9. Germline V gene sequence: CDR1 SGHDN, CDR2 FVKESK. The CDR3 protein is CASSQILGQGTYTQYF. CDR3 DNA sequence: TGTGCCAGCAGCCAAATTCTGGGACAGGGGACGTATACGCAGTATTTT.

V and J are TRBV30 and TRBJ1-5; a possible D gene is TRBD1 (5 bases). Trimming stripped 3 bases from V and 5 bases from J, with 11 bases between. Germline CDR1 reads GTSNPN; CDR2 reads SVGIG (reference sequence). The CDR3 runs 13 residues. The CDR3: CAWSTGSDQPQHF. The DNA for the CDR3 is TGTGCCTGGAGCACAGGATCCGATCAGCCCCAGCATTTT.

This clone was picked up one time. Mismatch with germline at one junction end may stem from a read error. This CDR3 is also generated by other DNA sequences in the sample. The chain joins TRBV14 to TRBJ1-1, with a possible D match to TRBD1 (5 bases). The CDR3 runs to 16 residues. Germline assignment: CDR1 SGHDN and CDR2 FVKESK. The CDR3 region is CASSQDRKGMNTEAFF. In nucleotides, the CDR3 is TGTGCCAGCAGCCAAGATAGGAAGGGGATGAACACTGAAGCTTTTTTT.

The chain carries TRBV7-2 and TRBJ2-1, with 8 bases lining up with TRBD2. CDR3 length equals 18 residues. V shed 4 bases and J 3 bases; nucleotides not matched to a gene: 14. Germline V CDR1 and CDR2: SGHTA, FQGNSA. The CDR3 sequence is CASSWTTSAGGFYNEQFF. In DNA form, the CDR3 reads TGTGCCAGCAGCTGGACAACTAGCGCGGGGGGTTTCTACAATGAGCAGTTCTTC.

The chain has TRBV5-1 and TRBJ2-7; 7 nucleotides match TRBD2. V trimming: 4 bases; J trimming: 5 bases; junction bases outside the gene matches: 9. The CDR3 sequence is 14 residues long. The V gene's germline CDR1 is SGHRS and CDR2 YFSETQ. The chain's CDR3 is CASSREVGVNEQYF. The DNA for the CDR3 is TGCGCCAGCAGCCGGGAGGTAGGGGTCAACGAGCAGTACTTC. Looking up the rest from reference TRBV5-1 and TRBJ2-7 gives the full variable domain: KAGVTQTPRYLIKTRGQQVTLSCSPISGHRSVSWYQQTPGQGLQFLFEYFSETQRNKGNFPGRFSGRQFSNSRSEMNVSTLELGDSALYLCASSREVGVNEQYFGPGTRLTVT.

The chain carries TRBV27 and TRBJ1-2; unclear D gene. V lost 5 bases and J lost 3, with 10 bases in between. This CDR3 region has 13 residues. Looked up from germline, CDR1 is MNHEY and CDR2 is SMNVEV (reference sequence). The CDR3 reads CASSPQRDYGYTF. As DNA, the CDR3 is TGTGCCAGCAGTCCCCAGCGTGACTATGGCTACACCTTC.

Only one count was recorded for this clone. The rearrangement links TRBV3-1 (or the pseudogene TRBV3-2) to TRBJ1-5, with D tentatively TRBD1 (6 bases). This CDR3 has 17 residues. The germline V gene has CDR1 LGHDT and CDR2 YNNKEL (reference sequence). With 4 bases removed from V and 3 bases from J, the gap between germline ends came to 19 bases. The CDR3 DNA reads TGTGCCAGCAGCCCCAGTGGGACACTCGGATTCAATCAGCCCCAGCATTTT. It encodes CASSPSGTLGFNQPQHF.

This chain uses TRBV6-5 with TRBJ1-1; D possibly corresponds to TRBD1 (5 bases). Germline V CDR1 and CDR2: MNHEY, SVGAGI. Trimming stripped 8 bases from V and 4 bases from J, with 17 bases between. The CDR3 totals 14 residues. The CDR3 DNA follows: TGTGCCAGCGGGTCCGGGGGGTTGGGCACTGAAGCTTTCTTT. Translating gives CASGSGGLGTEAFF.

This clone appeared once. J is TRBJ2-5 and V is TRBV6-1, with D tentatively TRBD2 (6 bases). The CDR3 length is 16 residues. Germline V gives CDR1 MNHNS, CDR2 SASEGT. The V end was cut by 2 bases, the J end by 5 bases, with 18 bases between. The CDR3 loop is CASSELFGGAGETQYF. Here the CDR3 DNA reads TGTGCCAGCAGTGAATTGTTCGGAGGGGCGGGGGAGACCCAGTACTTC.

The V gene is TRBV9, the J gene TRBJ1-5; TRBD1 might be the D (5 bases). V was cut by 0 bases and J by 7 bases, with 8 bases left in between. This CDR3 contains 13 residues. Germline V gene lookup returns CDR1 SGDLS and CDR2 YYNGEE. For the CDR3, the DNA is TGTGCCAGCAGCGTAGCTACAGGCCAGCCCCAGCATTTT. Protein product: CASSVATGQPQHF.